This T cell receptor (beta chain) was documented in a study of CD8 T cells in Susac syndrome. Study observations and caveats: Only a relatively small number of individuals were included in the TCR sequencing and HLA analysis.

Roughly 0.45 to 1 ug RNA was reverse transcribed with random hexamers. It was immunoSEQ multiplex PCR that amplified TCR beta CDR3 across 54 Vbeta and 13 Jbeta. Each CDR3 protein is one row after TCRdb ran MiXCR on the immunoSEQ multiplex PCR reads. The table has 150,000 to 200,000 distinct CDR3 sequences, approximately 93% seen once. Germline-derived CDR1 and CDR2 are SQVTM and ANQGSEA. CDR3 length: 14 residues. Trimming removed 6 bases from V and 8 bases from J; junction bases left unmatched: 10. Of note for this clonotype: What it binds is unknown.

The multiple sclerosis controls were treatment-naive patients with relapsing-remitting disease that was stable or active. The sample consisted of CD4+ T cells from PBMCs. The V gene is TRBV29-1, the J gene TRBJ2-1; 10 positions agree with TRBD2. This TCR was recovered from a human donor with multiple sclerosis. The CDR3 reads CSVPKAGGFDEQFF. For the CDR3, the DNA is TGCAGCGTCCCAAAAGCGGGAGGGTTCGATGAGCAGTTCTTC.